Given below is one T cell receptor (beta chain) in context. Its antigen is currently unknown. This specimen belongs to a study of blood T cells in healthy people across ages. This CDR3 spans 17 amino acids. J gave up 2 bases and V 0 bases, and 5 bases lay outside the gene matches. Germline V gene data show CDR1 as SGHRS and CDR2 as YFSETQ. Using a J-beta primer mix together with a sample-barcoded 5' primer, a second PCR was run for roughly 7 to 11 cycles. Tagging of each cDNA molecule was performed by a template-switch adaptor with 12 random nucleotides. TCRdb reanalysed the 5' RACE reads using MiXCR and keeps one entry per CDR3 protein. The table lists around 800,000 distinct CDR3 sequences, approximately 44% of them singletons. Ranging in age from roughly 6 to 95, the donors were healthy Caucasian individuals from Russia. Extraction yielded at least 5 micrograms of total RNA per sample. The study, taken as a whole, reports: Long-lived donors carried more naive CD4+ cells and greater diversity than aged donors.

The V call is TRBV5-1, the J call TRBJ2-6, with TRBD1 identical over 7 bases. Sequenced material: blood. The receptor was derived from a man aged 60-69 years in good health. The CDR3: CASSLGQGATGANVLTF. CDR3 in DNA: TGCGCCAGCAGCTTGGGACAGGGAGCCACTGGGGCCAACGTCCTGACTTTC.